The 28 T cell receptor beta chains reported below all come from one sample, sequenced in a study of cytomegalovirus exposure and HLA in healthy donors. 13 Jbeta primers and 60 Vbeta primers were used for the PCR. The table came from immunoSEQ multiplex PCR; TCRdb's copy has only in-frame clones and leaves some out. The sample lists around 110,000 clones, roughly 80% seen once, with approximately 23% in the top ten. Sequencing was done on a sample of PBMCs. These receptors all come from a man under 40 in good health and CMV-seropositive.

The chain is built from TRBV6-6 and TRBJ1-1; the match to TRBD1 covers 7 bases. Losses at the gene ends were 5 bases for V and 1 base for J; bases not matched to a gene: 7. Germline assignment: CDR1 MNHNY and CDR2 SVGAGI (reference sequence). The CDR3 is 15 amino acids. As DNA, the CDR3 is TGTGCCAGCAGTACGAACAGGGGCACGAACACTGAAGCTTTCTTT. This codes for CASSTNRGTNTEAFF.

This chain uses TRBV7-9 with TRBJ1-6; a weak D match, TRBD1 (6 bases). This CDR3 has 14 amino acids. CDR1 and CDR2 (germline): SEHNR, FQNEAQ (reference sequence). V was pared by 3 bases and J by 10 bases, with 13 bases between. In DNA form, the CDR3 reads TGTGCCAGCAGCTTGCCGGGACATGGGTCACCCCTCCACTTT. Protein: CASSLPGHGSPLHF.

V gene TRBV6-1 combines with J gene TRBJ2-2; 11 nucleotides match TRBD1. Germline lookup yields CDR1 MNHNS and CDR2 SASEGT. This CDR3 has 15 residues. Germline trimming cut 5 bases from V and 4 bases from J; bases unmatched to any gene: 3. The CDR3 protein is CASSRDRGSTGELFF. The CDR3 DNA follows: TGTGCCAGCAGTAGGGACAGGGGGTCCACCGGGGAGCTGTTTTTT.

The chain has TRBV7-9 and TRBJ1-1; D may be TRBD1 (5 bases). The CDR3 is made up of 15 amino acids. V was clipped by 1 base and J by 2 bases, with 11 bases between them. Per germline, CDR1 SEHNR and CDR2 FQNEAQ (reference sequence). The DNA of the CDR3 is TGTGCCAGCAGCTTAGTCGCGGGGGTTAACACTGAAGCTTTCTTT. Translation gives CASSLVAGVNTEAFF.

This clone has only a few counts. CDR3 protein: CAWDPREEGTEAFF. In DNA form, the CDR3 reads TGTGCCTGGGACCCGCGTGAAGAGGGCACTGAAGCTTTCTTT. This chain links TRBV30 with TRBJ1-1; D is unresolved. CDR3 length equals 14 residues. V was shortened by 5 bases and J by 4 bases, with 17 bases between the two germline ends. Germline lookup yields CDR1 GTSNPN and CDR2 SVGIG (reference sequence).

This clone has just a few counts. The J gene is TRBJ1-1, the V gene TRBV28, with 7 bases lining up with TRBD1. The CDR3 is 14 residues long. The germline V gene encodes CDR1 MDHEN and CDR2 SYDVKM. V trimming: 7 bases; J trimming: 3 bases; junction bases outside the gene matches: 8. In DNA form, the CDR3 reads TGTGCCAGCATGATAGGGGGCTTATACACTGAAGCTTTCTTT. It specifies CASMIGGLYTEAFF.

The chain couples TRBV6-5 to TRBJ1-5; D remains ambiguous. The CDR3 runs 13 residues. Trimming took 5 bases from V and 7 from J, leaving 12 bases between them. The germline gives CDR1 MNHEY, CDR2 SVGAGI. CDR3 sequence: CASSPGPMQPQHF. Here the CDR3 DNA reads TGTGCCAGCAGTCCGGGTCCTATGCAGCCCCAGCATTTT.

The rearrangement uses TRBV4-2 and TRBJ2-1; TRBD2 matches at 13 bases. This CDR3 is built from 16 residues. With 4 bases clipped from V and 7 bases from J, the junction kept 7 bases outside the gene matches. Germline-derived CDR1 and CDR2 are LGHNA and YNFKEQ. In DNA form, the CDR3 reads TGTGCCAGCAGCCCCGCCGGGACTAGCGGGACAAATGAGCAGTTCTTC. It specifies CASSPAGTSGTNEQFF.

The chain couples TRBV19 to TRBJ2-2; perhaps TRBD2 as D (6 bases). Germline assignment: CDR1 LNHDA and CDR2 SQIVND (reference sequence). Trimming stripped 4 bases from V and 0 bases from J, with 9 bases between. The length of the CDR3 is 15 residues. This CDR3 reads CASSKRLANTGELFF. CDR3 DNA sequence: TGTGCCAGTAGTAAAAGACTAGCGAACACCGGGGAGCTGTTTTTT.

This clone has a handful of counts. The genes are TRBV5-1 and TRBJ2-5; D might be TRBD1 (5 bases). Germline V CDR1 and CDR2: SGHRS, YFSETQ. V was cut by 4 bases and J by 4 bases, with 8 bases left in between. The CDR3 extends over 12 amino acids. The CDR3 DNA follows: TGCGCCAGCAGCGATCAGGGAGAGACCCAGTACTTC. Its protein is CASSDQGETQYF.

The chain links TRBV28 to TRBJ1-1; D is possibly TRBD1 (5 bases). The V gene's germline CDR1 is MDHEN and CDR2 SYDVKM. Trimming removed 4 bases at V and 13 bases at J, with 19 bases between. This CDR3 is 13 amino acids long. The CDR3 reads CASSYLVGGLYFF. CDR3 bases: TGTGCCAGCAGTTACTTAGTGGGGGGTTTGTATTTCTTT.

In its sample, this clone ranks as large. The J gene is TRBJ1-3, the V gene TRBV13; D not certain. Germline loops: CDR1 PRHDT, CDR2 FYEKMQ (reference sequence). V dropped 2 bases and J dropped 0 bases, with 11 bases sitting between them. This CDR3 region has 16 residues. The CDR3 reads CASSLLTPSSGNTIYF. The CDR3 DNA follows: TGTGCCAGCAGCTTACTCACCCCGAGCTCTGGAAACACCATATATTTT.

This clone appeared once. J is TRBJ1-2 and V is TRBV29-1; D perhaps matches TRBD1 (6 bases). CDR3 length: 11 amino acids. CDR1 and CDR2 (germline): SQVTM, ANQGSEA. V shed 3 bases and J shed 5 bases, with 7 bases lying between them. This chain's CDR3 is CSVETGYGYTF. CDR3 DNA: TGCAGCGTTGAGACAGGATATGGCTACACCTTC. The full variable domain, completed using reference TRBV29-1 and TRBJ1-2, is SAVISQKPSRDICQRGTSLTIQCQVDSQVTMMFWYRQQPGQSLTLIATANQGSEATYESGFVIDKFPISRPNLTFSTLTVSNMSPEDSSIYLCSVETGYGYTFGSGTRLTVV.

This chain uses TRBV10-3 with TRBJ2-1; tentatively, D is TRBD1 (5 bases). Germline V CDR1 and CDR2: ENHRY, SYGVKD. V was shortened by 6 bases and J by 0 bases, with 9 bases between the two germline ends. The CDR3 has 14 residues. CDR3 coding DNA: TGTGCCATCAGGGACACGAGCTCCTACAATGAGCAGTTCTTC. Amino acid sequence: CAIRDTSSYNEQFF.

The rearrangement uses TRBV2 and TRBJ1-2; D uncertain. V was clipped by 1 base and J by 2 bases, with 5 bases between them. This CDR3 spans 13 amino acids. Germline V lookup: CDR1 SNHLY, CDR2 FYNNEI. The chain's CDR3 is CASSEDGNYGYTF. The CDR3 DNA reads TGTGCCAGCAGTGAAGACGGGAACTATGGCTACACCTTC.

This clone has only a few counts. The gene calls are TRBV5-1 and TRBJ1-5; D gene uncertain. The CDR3 consists of 16 residues. Trimming removed 3 bases from V and 0 bases from J, with 13 bases in between. Germline values: CDR1 SGHRS, CDR2 YFSETQ. In nucleotides, the CDR3 is TGCGCCAGCAGCTCGGGCCCGAGGGCTAGCAATCAGCCCCAGCATTTT. It yields the protein CASSSGPRASNQPQHF.

V usage is TRBV30 and J usage is TRBJ2-7; 8 bases map to TRBD1. CDR3 length: 11 amino acids. Germline V gene sequence: CDR1 GTSNPN, CDR2 SVGIG (reference sequence). V lost 5 bases and J lost 4; bases outside the gene matches: 1. CDR3 DNA: TGTGCCTGGGACAGGGGTTACGAGCAGTACTTC. Its protein is CAWDRGYEQYF.

V usage is TRBV6-5 and J usage is TRBJ1-1; D is unclear. The CDR3 has 14 residues. V lost 7 bases, J lost 3 bases, and 15 bases lay in between. The V gene's germline CDR1 is MNHEY and CDR2 SVGAGI. CDR3 amino acids: CASNEVTQYTEAFF. The CDR3 DNA follows: TGTGCCAGCAATGAAGTTACGCAGTACACTGAAGCTTTCTTT.

Written as DNA, the CDR3 is TGTGCCTGGACCGGATGGGAGCGGGGGGGCCTAGGCACCGGGGAGCTGTTTTTT. Protein: CAWTGWERGGLGTGELFF. The chain combines TRBV30 with TRBJ2-2; 10 nucleotides line up with TRBD2. This CDR3 has 18 residues. Trimming removed 4 bases from V and 4 bases from J; junction bases left unmatched: 15. CDR1 GTSNPN and CDR2 SVGIG come from the germline V gene (reference sequence). The variable domain in full, completed from reference TRBV30 and TRBJ2-2, reads SQTIHQWPATLVQPVGSPLSLECTVEGTSNPNLYWYRQAAGRGLQLLFYSVGIGQISSEVPQNLSASRPQDRQFILSSKKLLLSDSGFYLCAWTGWERGGLGTGELFFGEGSRLTVL.

The CDR3 DNA reads as TGTGCCAGCAGAGCTAGCGCCTACAATGAGCAGTTCTTC. This gives the protein CASRASAYNEQFF. This chain joins TRBV27 and TRBJ2-1; tentative D call: TRBD2 (6 bases). The CDR3 is made up of 13 amino acids. V lost 6 bases to trimming and J lost 2 bases, with 8 bases between them. Germline CDR1 and CDR2: MNHEY and SMNVEV (reference sequence).

The CDR3 reads CASSPRTGSSYEQYF. DNA of the CDR3: TGCGCCAGCAGTCCTCGGACAGGCAGCTCCTACGAGCAGTACTTC. The rearrangement links TRBV23-1 to TRBJ2-7, with 7 bases aligning to TRBD1. TRBV23-1 has ORF status, its function being uncertain. V shed 4 bases, J shed 0 bases, and the junction held 6 bases outside the gene matches. This CDR3 comprises 15 residues.

This clone was seen once. The rearrangement uses TRBV5-6 and TRBJ1-1, with D hard to call. The CDR3 totals 14 residues. Per the germline V gene, CDR1 is SGHDT and CDR2 is YYEEEE. With 0 bases removed from V and 3 bases from J, the gap between germline ends came to 9 bases. The CDR3 sequence is CASSLARRHTEAFF. For the CDR3, the DNA is TGTGCCAGCAGCTTGGCCCGGCGGCACACTGAAGCTTTCTTT.

J is TRBJ2-2 and V is TRBV27; D ambiguous. CDR1 and CDR2 (germline): MNHEY, SMNVEV (reference sequence). The length of the CDR3 is 15 residues. Trimming took 5 bases from V and 4 from J, leaving 14 bases between them. The CDR3 region has the DNA TGTGCCAGCAGTCCTTATCCAGTCTTCACCGGGGAGCTGTTTTTT. This encodes CASSPYPVFTGELFF.

The count of this clone is one. The V call is TRBV28, the J call TRBJ1-1; 11 positions match TRBD1. The CDR3 length is 16 residues. Germline V gene data show CDR1 as MDHEN and CDR2 as SYDVKM. Trimming took 4 bases from V and 7 from J; bases not matched to a gene: 11. As DNA, the CDR3 is TGTGCCAGCAGTTCAGGGACAGGGGGAGGGTTCAGTGAAGCTTTCTTT. This translates into CASSSGTGGGFSEAFF. Drawing the rest from reference TRBV28 and TRBJ1-1, the complete variable domain is DVKVTQSSRYLVKRTGEKVFLECVQDMDHENMFWYRQDPGLGLRLIYFSYDVKMKEKGDIPEGYSVSREKKERFSLILESASTNQTSMYLCASSSGTGGGFSEAFFGQGTRLTVV.

V and J are TRBV6-5 and TRBJ1-5; possibly TRBD1 for D (6 bases). The germline V gene encodes CDR1 MNHEY and CDR2 SVGAGI. Trimming pared 5 bases from V and 5 bases from J, leaving 16 bases between. CDR3 size: 15 residues. The CDR3 DNA sequence: TGTGCCAGCAGTGGTCTGGGGACAAGATATCAGCCCCAGCATTTT. Its protein product is CASSGLGTRYQPQHF.

This chain links TRBV6-1 with TRBJ1-3; no firm D call. CDR3 length equals 17 residues. Germline lookup yields CDR1 MNHNS and CDR2 SASEGT. Trimming removed 0 bases at V and 0 bases at J, with 12 bases between. For the CDR3, the DNA is TGTGCCAGCAGTGAAGCGTACGGGTCGTTCTCTGGAAACACCATATATTTT. Amino acids: CASSEAYGSFSGNTIYF.

Details on this clone: This same CDR3 is encoded by further DNA sequences in the sample. The chain employs TRBV6-4 and TRBJ1-2; TRBD1 might be the D (6 bases). The ends were cut back, 9 bases at V and 8 bases at J, with 25 bases in the middle. This CDR3 region has 15 residues. Per germline, CDR1 MRHNA and CDR2 SNTAGT. The CDR3: CASRRIGGPQEGYTF. The CDR3 DNA reads TGTGCCAGTAGGAGGATCGGGGGGCCCCAGGAAGGCTACACCTTC.

The chain carries TRBV5-4 and TRBJ2-5; D may be TRBD2 (6 bases). V was pared by 4 bases and J by 2 bases, with 15 bases between. CDR3 size: 15 residues. Germline V CDR1 and CDR2: SGHNT, YYREEE (reference sequence). For the CDR3, the DNA is TGTGCCAGCAGCATCGGGAGCACTCGACAAGAGACCCAGTACTTC. This sequence encodes CASSIGSTRQETQYF. The entire variable domain, with the rest obtained from reference TRBV5-4 and TRBJ2-5, is as follows: ETGVTQSPTHLIKTRGQQVTLRCSSQSGHNTVSWYQQALGQGPQFIFQYYREEENGRGNFPPRFSGLQFPNYSSELNVNALELDDSALYLCASSIGSTRQETQYFGPGTRLLVL.